This T cell receptor beta chain is from a study of T cell changes during pregnancy in multiple sclerosis. This CDR3 is built from 18 residues. V gave up 4 bases and J gave up 8 bases; unmatched junction bases: 20. The V gene's germline CDR1 is SGHTA and CDR2 FQGNSA. Clones were sequenced by immunoSEQ multiplex PCR, and TCRdb holds only the in-frame ones, with some missing. Altogether tens of thousands of clones are present, around nine tenths being singletons, with the ten largest covering 0.65% to 0.85%. Sample: CD4+ T cells from peripheral blood mononuclear cells, taken in the second trimester of pregnancy. The TCR originated in a female donor in good health, enrolled as a control in a pregnancy study. J is TRBJ2-4 and V is TRBV7-2, with 7 nucleotides matching TRBD2. DNA for the CDR3: TGTGCCAGCAGCTCTACTGACGGGGGGACCATGGCTTGGTACATTCAGTACTTC. Its translation is CASSSTDGGTMAWYIQYF.